This paragraph reports one TCR beta chain. What it recognizes is unknown. This record belongs to a study of cytomegalovirus exposure and HLA in healthy donors. Study-level results: Accurate predictions that matched the HLA-A and HLA-B alleles of most subjects were reportedly made from TCR beta sequences. Researchers reported that three CMV-associated chains were confirmed in vitro as CMV antigen-specific.

After removal of 1 base from V and 7 bases from J, the junction contained 4 bases not matched to a gene. Per the germline V gene, CDR1 is LGHNT and CDR2 is FRNRAP. The CDR3 runs to 15 residues. In the PCR, 60 Vbeta and 13 Jbeta primers were used. TCRdb's copy holds only in-frame clones and misses some; the assay was immunoSEQ multiplex PCR. Among about 82,000 clones listed, approximately 80% were seen once. This clonotype was sampled from a human donor in good health. The chain links TRBV12-5 to TRBJ1-6; 7 bases line up with TRBD1. Sequencing input: PBMCs. In DNA, the CDR3 is TGTGCTAGTGGTTTGGCCCCGACAGGGAATTCACCCCTCCACTTT. Its protein is CASGLAPTGNSPLHF.